Listed below are T cell receptor beta chains from one sample, sequenced in a study of shared clonotypes between healthy human individuals. Sequenced by immunoSEQ multiplex PCR; TCRdb stores in-frame clones only, minus some. The data contain roughly 2.5 million clones, around nine tenths of them seen just once; the ten biggest clones take up roughly 0.15%. What was sequenced was naive CD4+ T cells sorted from blood. The receptors shown here come from a man aged 18-30 years in good health. Each CDR3 is given with its conserved first and last residue. The D gene is left open where the match is weak. Some rows mark clone size as missing; the rest say once, few, many or name a class of expanded clone.

d_gene | abundance | j_gene | v_gene | CDR3aa | CDR3nt
TRBD2 | NA | TRBJ2-5 | TRBV25-1 | CASSETLKAGLGETQYF | TGTGCCAGCAGTGAAACTCTCAAAGCGGGACTAGGAGAGACCCAGTACTTC
NA | NA | TRBJ2-1 | TRBV2 | CASGLDYNEQFF | TGTGCCAGCGGACTGGACTACAATGAGCAGTTCTTC
TRBD1 | NA | TRBJ1-1 | TRBV10-3 | CAINDRTGGGQAEAFF | TGTGCCATCAACGACCGGACAGGGGGAGGCCAAGCTGAAGCTTTCTTT
NA | NA | TRBJ2-1 | TRBV7-8 | CASSTRDFPYNEQFF | TGTGCCAGCAGCACTCGGGACTTCCCCTACAATGAGCAGTTCTTC
NA | NA | TRBJ1-1 | TRBV19 | CASSSVWGAFF | TGTGCCAGTAGTTCCGTTTGGGGAGCTTTCTTT
NA | NA | TRBJ2-7 | TRBV9 | CASSLEQGFEQYF | TGTGCCAGCAGCCTTGAACAGGGTTTCGAGCAGTACTTC
NA | NA | TRBJ2-3 | TRBV7-2 | CASSLRLIAYPSTDTQYF | TGTGCCAGCAGCCTCCGACTCATAGCGTATCCGAGCACAGATACGCAGTATTTT
NA | NA | TRBJ2-2 | TRBV18 | CASSPLLAGETGELFF | TGTGCCAGCTCACCTCTTTTGGCAGGGGAAACCGGGGAGCTGTTTTTT
TRBD1 | NA | TRBJ2-7 | TRBV7-8 | CASSLVTELRDRAYEQYF | TGTGCCAGCAGCTTAGTAACCGAACTTAGGGACAGGGCCTACGAGCAGTACTTC
TRBD1 | once | TRBJ1-1 | TRBV18 | CASSPTSGGPEAFF | TGTGCCAGCTCACCGACGTCAGGGGGCCCTGAAGCTTTCTTT
NA | NA | TRBJ1-2 | TRBV4-3 | CASSQSGTPPNYGYTF | TGCGCCAGCAGCCAATCCGGGACTCCCCCTAACTATGGCTACACCTTC
NA | once | TRBJ1-2 | TRBV7-2 | CASSRGPYGYTF | TGTGCCAGCAGCAGAGGTCCCTATGGCTACACCTTC
NA | NA | TRBJ2-7 | TRBV28 | CASSLGLKSSYEQYF | TGTGCCAGCAGTTTGGGACTCAAGAGCTCCTACGAGCAGTACTTC
TRBD1 | NA | TRBJ1-3 | TRBV18 | CASSPLGQGNTIYF | TGTGCCAGCTCCCCCCTGGGACAGGGGAACACCATATATTTT
NA | NA | TRBJ2-7 | TRBV2 | CASNNGTAGPYEQYF | TGTGCCAGCAACAATGGGACGGCGGGCCCCTACGAGCAGTACTTC
NA | NA | TRBJ2-3 | TRBV5-6 | CASSFRGSGSGTDTQYF | TGTGCCAGCAGCTTCCGAGGATCGGGGAGCGGCACAGATACGCAGTATTTT
NA | NA | TRBJ1-2 | TRBV2 | CASSDRDSLKNGYTF | TGTGCCAGCAGCGACCGAGATAGTTTAAAGAACGGCTACACCTTC
NA | NA | TRBJ2-4 | TRBV5-5 | CASSPSAKNIQYF | TGTGCCAGCAGCCCGTCAGCCAAAAACATTCAGTACTTC
NA | NA | TRBJ1-6 | TRBV27 | CASSPSGISSPLHF | TGTGCCAGCAGTCCATCTGGCATAAGTTCACCCCTCCACTTT
NA | NA | TRBJ2-7 | TRBV27 | CASRLDGHYEQYF | TGTGCCAGCAGACTCGACGGGCACTACGAGCAGTACTTC
TRBD1 | NA | TRBJ1-2 | TRBV19 | CASRTGTENYGYTF | TGTGCCAGTAGAACCGGGACAGAGAACTATGGCTACACCTTC
NA | few | TRBJ1-5 | TRBV6-5 | CASSYGGGSNQPQHF | TGTGCCAGCAGTTACGGGGGAGGGAGCAATCAGCCCCAGCATTTT
TRBD2 | NA | TRBJ2-7 | TRBV2 | CASGGSGGISYEQYF | TGTGCCAGTGGGGGCAGCGGGGGGATCTCCTACGAGCAGTACTTC
TRBD2 | NA | TRBJ2-3 | TRBV2 | CASTLRGGTDTQYF | TGTGCCAGCACTTTGCGGGGGGGCACAGATACGCAGTATTTT
TRBD1 | NA | TRBJ2-7 | TRBV27 | CATRDRAYEQYF | TGTGCCACTCGGGACAGGGCTTACGAGCAGTACTTC
TRBD1 | NA | TRBJ1-2 | TRBV7-9 | CASSLRGQRNGYTF | TGTGCCAGCAGCCTTAGGGGGCAGCGAAATGGCTACACCTTC
TRBD1 | NA | TRBJ2-1 | TRBV5-1 | CASSALGQGSSYNEQFF | TGCGCCAGCAGCGCCTTGGGACAGGGGAGCTCCTACAATGAGCAGTTCTTC